This T cell receptor (beta chain) was sequenced in a study of Ad26.COV2.S vaccination and SARS-CoV-2 variants. Study background: As a participant in COV1001, the donor was in the Ad26.COV2.S trial arm. Findings of the study overall: Vaccine recipients surpassed placebo recipients in spike-specific TCR breadth.

Treatment in this sample: some 20 received Ad26.COV2.S at low or high dose, single or two shots; several received placebo; per-sample allocation not given. Sampling happened 63 days after the first vaccine or placebo injection. Repertoires were generated with immunoSEQ multiplex PCR, while TCRdb's copy carries only in-frame clones and drops some. The sample records a few hundred thousand clones, less than 95% being singletons. This CDR3 is built from 14 residues. V gave up 4 bases and J gave up 1 base, with 8 bases separating them. From germline, CDR1 is SNHLY and CDR2 FYNNEI. This clone was recorded only once. Its antigen is unidentified.

This receptor was identified in a person aged 18-60 years who received the Ad26.COV2.S COVID-19 vaccine or a placebo. The sample was peripheral blood, taken in a trial of Ad26.COV2.S vaccine versus placebo. This chain links TRBV2 with TRBJ1-5, with no clear D. CDR3: CASSGQTSNQPQHF. CDR3 sequence (DNA): TGTGCCAGCAGTGGGCAGACCAGCAATCAGCCCCAGCATTTT.